The table lists the clone carrying this T cell receptor (beta chain) with a few counts. TCRdb re-called the RT-PCR reads through MiXCR, storing one row per CDR3 protein. The sample contains more than 550,000 distinct CDR3 sequences, around 14% of which appear only once. CDR3 size: 15 residues. With 2 bases removed from V and 2 bases from J, the gap between germline ends came to 13 bases. From germline, CDR1 is MNHEY and CDR2 SVGEGT. V gene TRBV6-2 or TRBV6-3 combines with J gene TRBJ2-7; weak D call: TRBD2 (5 bases). The sequenced sample was memory CD4+ T cells from blood. The TCR originated in a female donor in good health, serving as a healthy control. The CDR3 coding sequence is TGTGCCAGCAGTTACGGTCACTCGCGGGCCTACGAGCAGTACTTC. Translated, it gives CASSYGHSRAYEQYF.